A single sample is the source of the 28 T cell receptor beta chains below, sequenced in a study of OX40 agonist ivuxolimab in advanced cancers. Data came from immunoSEQ multiplex PCR; TCRdb stores just in-frame clones and leaves some out. This table has 65,000 to 70,000 clones, 90% appearing once. Material: CD4+ or CD8+ T cells sorted from blood, obtained in a trial of the OX40 agonist ivuxolimab. All receptors derive from an adult with an advanced solid tumor such as melanoma, head and neck, liver or kidney cancer.

This rearrangement joins TRBV27 to TRBJ2-3, with D possibly TRBD1 on 6 matching bases. The germline V and J ends were trimmed by 5 bases and 3 bases, with 15 bases remaining between them. The CDR3 covers 15 residues. The germline CDR1 and CDR2 sequences are MNHEY and SMNVEV (reference sequence). The CDR3 region has the DNA TGTGCCAGCAGTATCCGGACAGTAGGGACAGATACGCAGTATTTT. Residues: CASSIRTVGTDTQYF.

The chain links TRBV7-6 to TRBJ1-6; possibly TRBD1 for D (5 bases). The CDR3 sequence is 16 residues long. Trimming stripped 1 base from V and 9 bases from J, with 16 bases between. CDR1 is SGHVS, CDR2 FNYEAQ, per germline. The CDR3 region has the DNA TGTGCCAGCAGCTTAGAGGTCGGGGCGCAGGGTTCACCCCTCCACTTT. Translation gives CASSLEVGAQGSPLHF.

V is TRBV19 and J is TRBJ1-2; D may be TRBD1 (6 bases). From germline, CDR1 is LNHDA and CDR2 SQIVND (reference sequence). Trimming left V 3 bases short and J 3 bases short, with 14 bases between. The CDR3 runs to 15 residues. CDR3 DNA: TGTGCCAGTAGTATGGGCCGGGGGCAGGACTATGGCTACACCTTC. The encoded protein is CASSMGRGQDYGYTF.

The chain couples TRBV11-2 to TRBJ2-1, with no clear D. V was clipped by 3 bases and J by 10 bases, with 16 bases between them. CDR1 and CDR2 (germline): SGHAT, FQNNGV. This CDR3 spans 14 amino acids. The CDR3 spells CASSFSLPVLEQFF. The CDR3 nucleotides read TGTGCCAGCAGCTTCTCTCTACCCGTGTTGGAGCAGTTCTTC.

Note on this clone: The junction departs from the called germline gene at one end, perhaps through a read error. This chain connects TRBV7-2 to TRBJ2-7; D might be TRBD1 or TRBD2, each matching 5 bases. Germline CDR1 and CDR2: SGHTA and FQGNSA. CDR3 length: 11 amino acids. The CDR3 DNA reads TGTGCCAGCAGCGATCCGGGACCCCCTAGCTTC. It specifies CASSDPGPPSF.

The chain links TRBV27 to TRBJ2-5, with TRBD2 matching over 13 bases. J was trimmed by 7 bases and V by 6 bases; bases with no gene match: 2. Germline V gene lookup returns CDR1 MNHEY and CDR2 SMNVEV (reference sequence). The CDR3 is made up of 13 amino acids. The CDR3 DNA follows: TGTGCCAGCAGGCGGACTAGCGGGAGGACCCAGTACTTC. It yields the protein CASRRTSGRTQYF.

The gene calls are TRBV7-2 and TRBJ1-6; 8 nucleotides agree with TRBD1. The V gene end was trimmed by 1 base and the J gene end by 9 bases; junction bases not matched to a gene: 5. CDR1 is SGHTA and CDR2 is FQGNSA in the germline V gene. The CDR3 is 15 amino acids. The CDR3 sequence: CASSLDQDRASPLHF. In DNA form, the CDR3 reads TGTGCCAGCAGCTTAGATCAGGACAGGGCTTCACCCCTCCACTTT.

This sequence joins TRBV5-6 and TRBJ2-1; D might be TRBD2 (5 bases). Per germline, CDR1 SGHDT and CDR2 YYEEEE. Trimming removed 5 bases at V and 4 bases at J, with 16 bases between. The CDR3 sequence is 15 residues long. CDR3 sequence reads: CASRFPLAPYNEQFF. The CDR3 DNA reads as TGTGCCAGCAGGTTCCCCCTAGCCCCATACAATGAGCAGTTCTTC.

In its sample, this clone was seen a few times. The chain couples TRBV5-5 to TRBJ1-5; tentatively, D is TRBD1 (5 bases). This CDR3 has 16 residues. Trimming stripped 0 bases from V and 9 bases from J, with 19 bases between. Per germline, CDR1 SGHKS and CDR2 YYEKEE (reference sequence). The CDR3 sequence is CASSLANGADLGPQHF. The CDR3 DNA reads TGTGCCAGCAGCTTGGCCAATGGGGCGGACTTGGGGCCCCAGCATTTT.

This clone showed up just once. The rearrangement joins TRBV28 to TRBJ2-3; TRBD2 might be the D (6 bases). Trimming took off 3 bases at V and 1 base at J, with 17 bases between the two ends. This CDR3 region has 17 residues. Per the germline V gene, CDR1 is MDHEN and CDR2 is SYDVKM. CDR3 in amino acids: CASSFGGLPSGTDTQYF. CDR3 DNA: TGTGCCAGCAGTTTCGGTGGTCTGCCTAGCGGCACAGATACGCAGTATTTT.

The V and J genes are TRBV7-2 and TRBJ2-2, with a tentative D call TRBD2 (6 bases). Trimming took 1 base from V and 5 from J, leaving 8 bases between them. In germline, CDR1 is SGHTA, CDR2 FQGNSA. The CDR3 has 14 amino acids. CDR3 sequence (DNA): TGTGCCAGCAGCTTAGTACGGGAGACCGGGGAGCTGTTTTTT. Amino acid sequence: CASSLVRETGELFF.

Written as DNA, the CDR3 is TGTGCCAGCCTCAGGACTGTCACGGGCACAGATACGCAGTATTTT. Amino acids: CASLRTVTGTDTQYF. V usage is TRBV6-1 and J usage is TRBJ2-3, with a possible D match to TRBD2 (5 bases). Trimming pared 8 bases from V and 1 base from J, leaving 16 bases between. The germline CDR1 and CDR2 sequences are MNHNS and SASEGT. The CDR3 sequence is 15 residues long.

This clone appeared once. Here the CDR3 DNA reads TGTGCCAGCAGCCCAGGGGGCTTGGGAAACATTCAGTACTTC. This gives the protein CASSPGGLGNIQYF. J is TRBJ2-4 and V is TRBV7-3, with 8 bases matching TRBD1. Germline V CDR1 and CDR2: SGHTA, FQGTGA. Trimming at V came to 5 bases and at J to 6 bases, leaving 6 bases not matched to a gene. The CDR3 is 14 residues long.

Only a few counts were recorded for this clone. V and J are TRBV11-2 and TRBJ2-1, with D uncertain. Trimming left V 4 bases short and J 6 bases short, with 7 bases between. This CDR3 spans 12 amino acids. CDR1 and CDR2 (germline): SGHAT, FQNNGV. In DNA form, the CDR3 reads TGTGCCAGCAGCTCCACTCGCAATGAGCAGTTCTTC. Protein: CASSSTRNEQFF.

The chain carries TRBV21-1 and TRBJ2-7; the D call of TRBD2 is as the table states it, not checked on the DNA. TRBV21-1 is designated a pseudogene. The CDR3 runs 14 residues. CDR3 residues: CASNGRASSYEQYF. DNA for the CDR3: TGTGCCAGCAACGGGCGGGCGAGCTCCTACGAGCAGTACTTC.

J is TRBJ1-5 and V is TRBV7-2, with D maybe TRBD1 (6 bases). Germline assignment: CDR1 SGHTA and CDR2 FQGNSA. The CDR3 is made up of 13 amino acids. V was shortened by 5 bases and J by 4 bases, with 9 bases between the two germline ends. CDR3 loop: CASSRTANQPQHF. The CDR3 nucleotides are TGTGCCAGCAGCCGGACAGCAAATCAGCCCCAGCATTTT.

The chain combines TRBV4-2 with TRBJ2-5; D may be TRBD1 (5 bases). CDR1 LGHNA and CDR2 YNFKEQ come from the germline V gene. The CDR3 contains 16 residues. V was clipped by 4 bases and J by 4 bases, with 19 bases between them. The CDR3 loop reads CASSLGPAPGLETQYF. The CDR3 DNA sequence: TGTGCCAGCAGCCTAGGACCGGCCCCAGGGTTAGAGACCCAGTACTTC.

This clone was seen just once. The chain has TRBV4-2 and TRBJ1-5, with no clear D. V was pared by 2 bases and J by 2 bases, with 16 bases between. CDR3 size: 17 residues. Germline V lookup: CDR1 LGHNA, CDR2 YNFKEQ. The CDR3 loop is CASSQRGSRGGNQPQHF. The CDR3 DNA reads as TGTGCCAGCAGCCAAAGAGGGTCCCGAGGCGGCAATCAGCCCCAGCATTTT.

The chain uses TRBV6-5 and TRBJ2-5; 9 bases map to TRBD1. This CDR3 comprises 14 residues. Germline CDR1 reads MNHEY; CDR2 reads SVGAGI. V lost 6 bases, J lost 7 bases, and 9 bases stayed unmatched. CDR3 sequence reads: CASRDRGNRGTQYF. The CDR3 DNA follows: TGTGCCAGCAGAGACAGGGGGAATCGCGGGACCCAGTACTTC.

V is TRBV7-2 and J is TRBJ1-3; D not certain. With 5 bases removed from V and 2 bases from J, the gap between germline ends came to 7 bases. The CDR3 covers 13 residues. Germline V lookup: CDR1 SGHTA, CDR2 FQGNSA. CDR3 region: CASSGDTGNTIYF. CDR3 coding DNA: TGTGCCAGCAGCGGGGATACTGGAAACACCATATATTTT.

This rearrangement joins TRBV29-1 to TRBJ2-3; tentatively, D is TRBD2 (6 bases). The CDR3 is 13 residues long. Trimming removed 7 bases at V and 10 bases at J, with 21 bases between. Germline V gene sequence: CDR1 SQVTM, CDR2 ANQGSEA. CDR3 protein: CSASPPPGEAQYF. The CDR3 nucleotides read TGCAGCGCCTCACCACCCCCCGGGGAGGCGCAGTATTTT.

This chain joins TRBV27 and TRBJ1-2; possibly TRBD1 for D (5 bases). V lost 4 bases and J lost 4, with 10 bases in between. Germline CDR1 and CDR2: MNHEY and SMNVEV (reference sequence). The CDR3 has 13 residues. The CDR3 reads CASSSGMGYGYTF. The CDR3, as DNA: TGTGCCAGCAGTTCAGGGATGGGCTATGGCTACACCTTC.

This sequence joins TRBV5-1 and TRBJ2-1; D tentatively reads TRBD1 or TRBD2 (6 bases each). The CDR3 runs 15 residues. Germline V gene data show CDR1 as SGHRS and CDR2 as YFSETQ. V lost 3 bases and J lost 5, with 15 bases in between. The CDR3 loop is CASSSDPGADNEQFF. The CDR3 coding sequence is TGCGCCAGCAGCTCGGACCCGGGGGCGGACAATGAGCAGTTCTTC.

The chain has TRBV9 and TRBJ2-7, with 10 positions matching TRBD1. This CDR3 is 14 amino acids long. CDR1 is SGDLS, CDR2 YYNGEE, per germline. Trimming removed 1 base from V and 5 bases from J; junction bases left unmatched: 3. CDR3 in amino acids: CASSVRQGAHEQYF. CDR3 nucleotide sequence: TGTGCCAGCAGCGTAAGACAGGGGGCCCACGAGCAGTACTTC.

V and J are TRBV2 and TRBJ2-6; D not resolved. This CDR3 comprises 16 residues. Germline V gene data show CDR1 as SNHLY and CDR2 as FYNNEI. V was pared by 3 bases and J by 0 bases, with 9 bases between. The CDR3 region is CASSDQRVSGANVLTF. The CDR3 nucleotides read TGTGCCAGCAGTGACCAAAGGGTCTCTGGGGCCAACGTCCTGACTTTC.

The V call is TRBV5-1, the J call TRBJ2-7, with 8 bases matching TRBD2. The V gene's germline CDR1 is SGHRS and CDR2 YFSETQ. The V gene end was trimmed by 3 bases and the J gene end by 4 bases; junction bases not matched to a gene: 6. The CDR3 runs 14 residues. The CDR3 here is CASSSTSARYEQYF. CDR3 DNA: TGCGCCAGCAGCTCGACTAGCGCAAGATACGAGCAGTACTTC.

This clone was recorded a few times. This chain links TRBV6-5 with TRBJ2-1, with D perhaps assigned TRBD1 or TRBD2 (5 bases each). The V end was cut by 6 bases, the J end by 5 bases, with 11 bases between. The germline CDR1 and CDR2 sequences are MNHEY and SVGAGI. The CDR3 runs 13 residues. The CDR3 is CASRRGPNNEQFF. The CDR3 nucleotides read TGTGCCAGCAGGAGGGGACCGAACAATGAGCAGTTCTTC.

The V call is TRBV28, the J call TRBJ1-5; 7 bases agree with TRBD1. The germline V gene has CDR1 MDHEN and CDR2 SYDVKM. This CDR3 region has 14 residues. J gave up 7 bases and V 4 bases, and 7 bases lay outside the gene matches. The CDR3 protein is CASSSAGGSQPQHF. The CDR3 DNA follows: TGTGCCAGCAGTTCGGCAGGGGGTAGCCAGCCCCAGCATTTT.